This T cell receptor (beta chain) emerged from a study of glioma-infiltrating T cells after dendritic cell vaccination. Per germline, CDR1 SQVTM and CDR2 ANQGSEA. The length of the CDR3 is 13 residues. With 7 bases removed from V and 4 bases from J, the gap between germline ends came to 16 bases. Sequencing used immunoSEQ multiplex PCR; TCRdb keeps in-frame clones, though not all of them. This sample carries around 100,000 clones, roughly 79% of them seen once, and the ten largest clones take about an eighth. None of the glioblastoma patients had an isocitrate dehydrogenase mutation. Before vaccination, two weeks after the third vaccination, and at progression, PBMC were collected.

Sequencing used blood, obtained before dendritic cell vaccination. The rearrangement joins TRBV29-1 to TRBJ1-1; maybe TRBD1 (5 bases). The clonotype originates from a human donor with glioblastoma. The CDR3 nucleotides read TGCAGCGCCACAGGCGACAAAAGCACTGAAGCTTTCTTT. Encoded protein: CSATGDKSTEAFF.